This T cell receptor (beta chain) was found in a study of blood T cells in healthy people across ages. Looking at the study overall: Capture via template switching afforded approximately one barcoded beta molecule per two T cells.

Every donor provided roughly 10 milliliters of peripheral blood. The total RNA that was extracted per sample amounted to at least 5.5 micrograms. For this clonotype: The antigen remains undetermined.

The germline V gene has CDR1 SGHKS and CDR2 YYEKEE (reference sequence). This CDR3 contains 16 residues. Trimming shortened V by 0 bases and J by 0 bases, and 7 bases separated the two germline ends. Study observations and caveats: TCR beta diversity, measured per million T cells, fell in a roughly linear way with age.

PCR was performed a second time for about 6 to 11 cycles using a sample-barcoded 5' primer and a J-beta primer mix. TCRdb used MiXCR to reprocess the 5' RACE reads, holding one entry per CDR3 protein. The sample lists 600,000 or so distinct CDR3 sequences; around 48% were seen once. V and J are TRBV5-5 and TRBJ2-6; TRBD2 might be the D (5 bases). Sequenced sample: blood. This TCR derives from a man older than 75 in good health. For the CDR3, the DNA is TGTGCCAGCAGCTTGGTAGCGCTCTCTGGGGCCAACGTCCTGACTTTC. Amino acids: CASSLVALSGANVLTF.